Below are 8 T cell receptor beta chains sequenced from a single sample in a study of response to subunit inactivated influenza vaccine. TCRdb used MiXCR to reprocess the RT-PCR reads, holding one entry per CDR3 protein. The repertoire holds roughly 500,000 distinct CDR3 sequences, under 30% seen once, with 2.5% to 3.5% in the top ten. These sequences were also reported in another study, on T cells expressing NK-cell markers. That source adds: The authors generated TCR beta cDNA through 5'RACE template switching with UMIs.

Sequences were derived from CD4+ T cells sorted from PBMCs, sampled less than 13 days after vaccination. The origin of the receptors is a man aged 50 to 60 who received an inactivated influenza vaccine.

This chain uses TRBV23-1 with TRBJ2-7, with D uncertain. TRBV23-1 is annotated as an ORF whose role is uncertain. CDR3 length equals 12 residues. Trimming pared 7 bases from V and 6 bases from J, leaving 13 bases between. The CDR3 sequence is CASTHCDSEQYF. The CDR3, as DNA: TGCGCCAGCACCCATTGTGATTCCGAGCAGTACTTC.

V is TRBV20-1 and J is TRBJ2-7, with 9 bases fitting TRBD1. This CDR3 region has 14 residues. Germline loops: CDR1 DFQATT, CDR2 SNEGSKA (reference sequence). V trimming: 5 bases; J trimming: 4 bases; junction bases outside the gene matches: 9. This chain's CDR3 is CSAWSWGQGYEQYF. As DNA, the CDR3 is TGCAGTGCTTGGTCGTGGGGACAGGGTTACGAGCAGTACTTC.

The V call is TRBV18, the J call TRBJ2-6; D perhaps matches TRBD2 (5 bases). V was cut by 3 bases and J by 3 bases, with 9 bases left in between. This CDR3 contains 15 residues. CDR1 is KGHSH and CDR2 is LQKENI in the germline V gene. DNA of the CDR3: TGTGCCAGCTCACCCTCGGGAAATGGGGCCAACGTCCTGACTTTC. Translation: CASSPSGNGANVLTF.

This chain links TRBV18 with TRBJ2-2; D gene uncertain. Germline V gene lookup returns CDR1 KGHSH and CDR2 LQKENI. Trimming pared 0 bases from V and 4 bases from J, leaving 6 bases between. The CDR3 loop spans 14 amino acids. This CDR3 reads CASSPPSVTGELFF. The DNA for the CDR3 is TGTGCCAGCTCACCACCGTCAGTCACCGGGGAGCTGTTTTTT.

This clonotype was seen ten or more times. This chain connects TRBV4-1 to TRBJ2-1; TRBD2 matches at 8 bases. The germline V gene has CDR1 MGHRA and CDR2 YSYEKL. The V gene end was trimmed by 4 bases and the J gene end by 4 bases; junction bases not matched to a gene: 6. The CDR3 sequence is 15 residues long. The CDR3 nucleotides read TGCGCCAGCAGCCCCCATCCTAGCGGGTACAATGAGCAGTTCTTC. As protein: CASSPHPSGYNEQFF.

The chain couples TRBV27 to TRBJ2-3; 8 nucleotides line up with TRBD2. J gave up 0 bases and V 3 bases, and 11 bases lay outside the gene matches. The CDR3 runs 18 residues. Germline assignment: CDR1 MNHEY and CDR2 SMNVEV (reference sequence). The CDR3 region is CASSFWAGGQTSTDTQYF. CDR3 bases: TGTGCCAGCAGTTTTTGGGCGGGGGGACAAACTAGCACAGATACGCAGTATTTT.

This clonotype was detected only a few times. V and J are TRBV5-5 and TRBJ2-7, with D possibly being TRBD1 or TRBD2 (5 bases each). This CDR3 has 13 residues. Trimming removed 4 bases from V and 8 bases from J, with 16 bases in between. The germline CDR1 and CDR2 sequences are SGHKS and YYEKEE (reference sequence). This chain's CDR3 is CASSVPGQGQQYF. In DNA, the CDR3 is TGTGCCAGCAGCGTACCGGGGCAGGGCCAGCAGTACTTC. Full variable domain (missing parts from reference TRBV5-5 and TRBJ2-7): DAGVTQSPTHLIKTRGQQVTLRCSPISGHKSVSWYQQVLGQGPQFIFQYYEKEERGRGNFPDRFSARQFPNYSSELNVNALLLGDSALYLCASSVPGQGQQYFGPGTRLTVT.

J is TRBJ2-1 and V is TRBV7-8; 10 bases agree with TRBD2. This CDR3 is built from 17 residues. Trimming took 2 bases from V and 9 from J; bases not matched to a gene: 13. The V gene's germline CDR1 is SGHVS and CDR2 FQNEAQ. CDR3 protein: CASSLMLGASGGGEQFF. In nucleotides, the CDR3 is TGTGCCAGCAGCTTAATGCTTGGGGCTAGCGGGGGAGGTGAGCAGTTCTTC. Filled out from reference TRBV7-8 and TRBJ2-1, the complete variable domain reads GAGVSQSPRYKVAKRGQDVALRCDPISGHVSLFWYQQALGQGPEFLTYFQNEAQLDKSGLPSDRFFAERPEGSVSTLKIQRTQQEDSAVYLCASSLMLGASGGGEQFFGPGTRLTVL.